The entry below gives a single T cell receptor beta chain sequence along with its context. This sample is part of a study of blood T cell repertoires in COVID-19. This CDR3 has 15 residues. CDR1 and CDR2 (germline): SGHTA, FQGTGA. Deletions cut 4 bases from V and 2 bases from J, with 13 bases between. Original handling: The authors estimated nucleated cell counts from reference gene primer amplification. Assay: immunoSEQ multiplex PCR; the TCRdb copy retains only in-frame clones and omits some. The DNA gave D and trimming, while V, J and clone size come from that table. The sample lists about 340,000 clones; 65% to 85% were seen once.

This receptor was identified in a man in his thirties or forties with active or convalescent COVID-19. The sample consisted of peripheral blood. The chain recombines TRBV7-3 with TRBJ2-3, with D possibly being TRBD2 (7 bases). CDR3 loop: CASSSRGATTDTQYF. CDR3 DNA: TGTGCCAGCAGCTCTCGGGGGGCCACCACAGATACGCAGTATTTT.